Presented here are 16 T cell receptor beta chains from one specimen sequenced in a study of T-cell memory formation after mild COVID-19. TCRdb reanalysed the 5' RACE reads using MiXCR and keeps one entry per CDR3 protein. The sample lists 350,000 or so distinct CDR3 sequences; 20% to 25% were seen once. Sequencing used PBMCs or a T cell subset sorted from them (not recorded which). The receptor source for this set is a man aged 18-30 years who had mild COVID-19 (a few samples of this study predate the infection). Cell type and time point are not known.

CDR3 sequence reads: CATSSLSSGNTIYF. DNA for the CDR3: TGTGCCACCAGCAGTTTGAGCTCTGGAAACACCATATATTTT. This chain links TRBV15 with TRBJ1-3, with D hard to call. Between the trimmed V and J ends, which lost 3 bases and 0 bases, there was a span of 6 bases. This CDR3 has 14 residues. CDR1 is LNHNV, CDR2 YYDKDF, per germline (reference sequence). The full variable domain, in which reference TRBV15 and TRBJ1-3 provide the parts outside the CDR3, is DAMVIQNPRYQVTQFGKPVTLSCSQTLNHNVMYWYQQKSSQAPKLLFHYYDKDFNNEADTPDNFQSRRPNTSFCFLDIRSPGLGDTAMYLCATSSLSSGNTIYFGEGSWLTVV.

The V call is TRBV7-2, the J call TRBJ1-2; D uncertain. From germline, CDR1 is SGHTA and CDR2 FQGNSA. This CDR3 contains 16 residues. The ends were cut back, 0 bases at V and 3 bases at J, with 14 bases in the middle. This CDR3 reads CASSLAGWGYDYGYTF. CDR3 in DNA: TGTGCCAGCAGCTTAGCCGGTTGGGGATATGACTATGGCTACACCTTC.

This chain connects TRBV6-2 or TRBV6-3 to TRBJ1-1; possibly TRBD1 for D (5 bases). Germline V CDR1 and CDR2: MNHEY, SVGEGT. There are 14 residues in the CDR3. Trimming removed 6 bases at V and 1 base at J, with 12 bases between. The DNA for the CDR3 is TGTGCCAGCAGCCTGCTCGGGACGAACACTGAAGCTTTCTTT. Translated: CASSLLGTNTEAFF.

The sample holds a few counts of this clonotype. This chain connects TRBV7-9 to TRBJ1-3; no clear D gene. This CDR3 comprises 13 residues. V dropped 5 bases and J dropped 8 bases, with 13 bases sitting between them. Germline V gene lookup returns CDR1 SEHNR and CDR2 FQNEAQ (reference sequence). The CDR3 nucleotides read TGTGCCAGCAGCCCCGTCCAGCTGGACACCATATATTTT. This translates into CASSPVQLDTIYF.

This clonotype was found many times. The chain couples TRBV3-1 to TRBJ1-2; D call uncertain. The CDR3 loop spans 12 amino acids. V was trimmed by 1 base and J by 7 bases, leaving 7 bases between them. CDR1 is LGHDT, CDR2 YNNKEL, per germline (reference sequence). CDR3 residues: CASSQGLGGYTF. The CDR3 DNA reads TGTGCCAGCAGCCAAGGTCTGGGTGGCTACACCTTC. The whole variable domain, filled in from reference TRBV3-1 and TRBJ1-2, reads DTAVSQTPKYLVTQMGNDKSIKCEQNLGHDTMYWYKQDSKKFLKIMFSYNNKELIINETVPNRFSPKSPDKAHLNLHINSLELGDSAVYFCASSQGLGGYTFGSGTRLTVV.

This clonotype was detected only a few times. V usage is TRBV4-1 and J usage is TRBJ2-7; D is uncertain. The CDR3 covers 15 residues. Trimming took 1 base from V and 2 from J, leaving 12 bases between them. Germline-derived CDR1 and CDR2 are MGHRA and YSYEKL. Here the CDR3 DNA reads TGCGCCAGCAGCCAAGCTAGACTTGCAACCTACGAGCAGTACTTC. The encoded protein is CASSQARLATYEQYF.

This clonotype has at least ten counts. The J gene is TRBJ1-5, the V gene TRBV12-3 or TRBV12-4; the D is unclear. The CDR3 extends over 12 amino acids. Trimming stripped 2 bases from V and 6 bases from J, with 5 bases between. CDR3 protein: CASSLKGQPQHF. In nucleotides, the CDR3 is TGTGCCAGCAGTTTAAAGGGTCAGCCCCAGCATTTT.

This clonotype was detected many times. DNA of the CDR3: TGTGCCAGCAGCCAGGGGACAGATACGCAGTATTTT. It specifies CASSQGTDTQYF. V gene TRBV6-5 combines with J gene TRBJ2-3, with TRBD1 as a possible D gene (6 bases). CDR1 and CDR2 from the germline V gene are MNHEY and SVGAGI. This CDR3 contains 12 residues. V lost 6 bases and J 3 bases, leaving 7 bases between the germline ends.

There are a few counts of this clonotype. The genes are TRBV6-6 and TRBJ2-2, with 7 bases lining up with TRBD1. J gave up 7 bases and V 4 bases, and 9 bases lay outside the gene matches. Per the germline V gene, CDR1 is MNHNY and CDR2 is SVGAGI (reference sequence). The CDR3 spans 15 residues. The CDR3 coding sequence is TGTGCCAGCAGTTTTCCGGGACAGCTCTTCGGGGAGCTGTTTTTT. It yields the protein CASSFPGQLFGELFF.

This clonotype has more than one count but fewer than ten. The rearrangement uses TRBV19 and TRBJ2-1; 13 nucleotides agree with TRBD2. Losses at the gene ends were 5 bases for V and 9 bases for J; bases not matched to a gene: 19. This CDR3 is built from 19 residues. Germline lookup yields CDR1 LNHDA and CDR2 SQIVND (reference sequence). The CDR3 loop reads CASSPNPLTSGGSVGEQFF. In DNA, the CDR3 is TGTGCCAGTAGTCCCAACCCCTTGACTAGCGGGGGGAGTGTTGGTGAGCAGTTCTTC.

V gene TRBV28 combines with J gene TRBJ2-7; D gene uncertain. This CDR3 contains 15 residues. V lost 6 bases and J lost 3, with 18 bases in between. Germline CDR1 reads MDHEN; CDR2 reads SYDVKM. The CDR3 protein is CASSPLGHPGYEQYV. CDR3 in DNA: TGTGCCAGCAGCCCCCTGGGCCACCCAGGCTACGAGCAGTACGTC.

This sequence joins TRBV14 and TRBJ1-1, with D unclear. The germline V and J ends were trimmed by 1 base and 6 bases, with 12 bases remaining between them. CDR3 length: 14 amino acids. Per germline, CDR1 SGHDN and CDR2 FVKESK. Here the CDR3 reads CASSQGSGRAEAFF. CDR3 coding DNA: TGTGCCAGCAGCCAAGGCTCAGGTAGAGCTGAAGCTTTCTTT. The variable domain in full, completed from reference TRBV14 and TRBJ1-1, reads EAGVTQFPSHSVIEKGQTVTLRCDPISGHDNLYWYRRVMGKEIKFLLHFVKESKQDESGMPNNRFLAERTGGTYSTLKVQPAELEDSGVYFCASSQGSGRAEAFFGQGTRLTVV.

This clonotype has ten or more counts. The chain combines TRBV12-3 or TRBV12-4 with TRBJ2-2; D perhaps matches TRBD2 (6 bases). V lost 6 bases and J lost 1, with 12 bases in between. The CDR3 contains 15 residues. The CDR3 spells CASSRRGLNTGELFF. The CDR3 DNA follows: TGTGCCAGCAGCCGTAGGGGACTGAACACCGGGGAGCTGTTTTTT.

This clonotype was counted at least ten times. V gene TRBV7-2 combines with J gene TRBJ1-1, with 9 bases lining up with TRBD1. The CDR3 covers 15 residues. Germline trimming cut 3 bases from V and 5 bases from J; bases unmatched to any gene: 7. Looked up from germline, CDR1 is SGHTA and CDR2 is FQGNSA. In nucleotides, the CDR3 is TGTGCCAGCAGCTTCGATGGACAGGGGCGGACTGAAGCTTTCTTT. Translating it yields CASSFDGQGRTEAFF.

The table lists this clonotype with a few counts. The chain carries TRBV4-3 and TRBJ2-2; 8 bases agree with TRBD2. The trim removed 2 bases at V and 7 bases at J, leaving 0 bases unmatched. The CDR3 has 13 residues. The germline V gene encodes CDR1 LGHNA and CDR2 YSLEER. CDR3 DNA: TGCGCCAGCAGCCAAACTAGCGGCGGGGAGCTGTTTTTT. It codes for CASSQTSGGELFF.

The CDR3 region is CASRQRGAGTEAFF. CDR3 bases: TGTGCCAGCAGGCAGAGGGGGGCAGGTACTGAAGCTTTCTTT. This chain links TRBV28 with TRBJ1-1; D is perhaps TRBD1 (6 bases). V lost 6 bases to trimming and J lost 5 bases, with 16 bases between them. This CDR3 comprises 14 residues. Germline values: CDR1 MDHEN, CDR2 SYDVKM.